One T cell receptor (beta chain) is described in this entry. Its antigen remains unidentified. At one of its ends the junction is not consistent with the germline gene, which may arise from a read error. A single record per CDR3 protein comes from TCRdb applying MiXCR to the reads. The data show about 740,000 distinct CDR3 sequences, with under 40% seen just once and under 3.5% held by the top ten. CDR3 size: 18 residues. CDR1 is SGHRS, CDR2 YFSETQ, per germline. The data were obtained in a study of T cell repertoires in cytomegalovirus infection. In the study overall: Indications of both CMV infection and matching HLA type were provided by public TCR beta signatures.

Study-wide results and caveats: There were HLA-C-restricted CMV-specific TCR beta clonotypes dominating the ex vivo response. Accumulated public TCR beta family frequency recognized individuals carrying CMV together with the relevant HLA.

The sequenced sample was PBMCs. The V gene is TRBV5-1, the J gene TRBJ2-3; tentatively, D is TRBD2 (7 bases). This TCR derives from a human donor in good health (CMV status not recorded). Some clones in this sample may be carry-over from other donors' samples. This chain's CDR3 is CASSLGGTRGGRTDKQYF. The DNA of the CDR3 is TGCGCCAGCAGCTTGGGTGGAACCCGCGGGGGCCGCACAGATAAGCAGTATTTT.